The entry below gives a single T cell receptor (beta chain) sequence along with its context. This record belongs to a study of CD8 T cells in Susac syndrome. Random hexamers were used to reverse transcribe an amount of roughly 0.5 to 1 ug RNA. A multiplex approach, immunoSEQ multiplex PCR, amplified TCR beta CDR3 across 54 Vbeta and 13 Jbeta. Each CDR3 protein gets one entry after TCRdb re-called the immunoSEQ multiplex PCR reads with MiXCR. The table shows hundreds of thousands of distinct CDR3 sequences, with about 93% occurring only once. The CDR3 is 15 amino acids. CDR1 is ENHRY and CDR2 is SYGVKD in the germline V gene. Trimming removed 8 bases from V and 7 bases from J; junction bases left unmatched: 17.

The source of this sequence is a human donor with multiple sclerosis. The chain has TRBV10-3 and TRBJ2-7; 7 nucleotides line up with TRBD1. Material for sequencing was CD8+ T cells from PBMCs. The CDR3 here is CAIRQGTQEPEEQYF. The DNA for the CDR3 is TGTGCCATCCGACAGGGCACCCAGGAACCGGAAGAGCAGTACTTC.